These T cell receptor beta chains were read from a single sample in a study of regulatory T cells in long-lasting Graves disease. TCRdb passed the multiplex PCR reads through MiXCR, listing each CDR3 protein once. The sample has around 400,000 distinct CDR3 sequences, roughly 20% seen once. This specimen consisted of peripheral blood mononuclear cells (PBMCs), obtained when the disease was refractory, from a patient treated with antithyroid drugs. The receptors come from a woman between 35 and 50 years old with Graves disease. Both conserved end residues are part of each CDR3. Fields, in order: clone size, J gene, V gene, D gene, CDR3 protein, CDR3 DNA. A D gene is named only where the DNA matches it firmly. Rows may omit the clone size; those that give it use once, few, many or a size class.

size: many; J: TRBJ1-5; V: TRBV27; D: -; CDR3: CASSLSSASNQPQHF; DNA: TGTGCCAGCAGTTTATCCTCTGCCAGCAATCAGCCCCAGCATTTT
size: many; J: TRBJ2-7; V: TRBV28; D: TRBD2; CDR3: CASSSGLDGEQYF; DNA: TGTGCCAGCAGTTCCGGACTAGACGGCGAGCAGTACTTC
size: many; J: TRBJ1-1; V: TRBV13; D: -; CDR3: CASSLWGQPDTEAFF; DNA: TGTGCCAGCAGCTTATGGGGACAACCGGACACTGAAGCTTTCTTT
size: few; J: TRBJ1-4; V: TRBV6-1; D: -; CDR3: CASRQSGRKLFF; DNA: TGTGCCAGCAGGCAGTCAGGGAGAAAACTGTTTTTT
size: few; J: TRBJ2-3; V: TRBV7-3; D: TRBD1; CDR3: CASSLAGTGNTDTQYF; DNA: TGTGCCAGCAGCCTGGCCGGGACAGGGAACACAGATACGCAGTATTTT
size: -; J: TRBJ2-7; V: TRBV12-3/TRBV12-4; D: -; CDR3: CASSPAWDEQYF; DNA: TGTGCCAGCAGCCCGGCCTGGGACGAGCAGTACTTC
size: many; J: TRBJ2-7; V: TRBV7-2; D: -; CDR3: CASSLAGLLYEQYF; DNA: TGTGCCAGCAGCTTAGCGGGACTGTTATACGAGCAGTACTTC
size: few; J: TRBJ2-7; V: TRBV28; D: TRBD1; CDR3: CASSQWDRGFLYEQYF; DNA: TGTGCCAGCAGCCAATGGGACAGGGGTTTCCTCTACGAGCAGTACTTC
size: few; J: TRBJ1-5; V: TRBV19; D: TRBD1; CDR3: CASRRGWTPSTGNNQPQHF; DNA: TGTGCCAGTAGGAGGGGGTGGACACCGTCGACAGGGAACAATCAGCCCCAGCATTTT
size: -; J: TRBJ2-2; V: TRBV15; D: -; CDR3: CATSRNRPGELFF; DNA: TGTGCCACCAGCAGGAACAGGCCCGGGGAGCTGTTTTTT